Listed below are T cell receptor beta chains from one sample, sequenced in a study of blood T cell repertoires in COVID-19. Assay used: immunoSEQ multiplex PCR; TCRdb lists only in-frame clones, some missing. The data hold some 120,000 clones, with roughly 83% observed a single time. The specimen sequenced was peripheral blood. The receptors come from a human donor in a cohort sampled during active COVID-19. The CDR3 runs from the conserved cysteine through the conserved F or W. Each record gives: clone size, J gene, D gene, V gene, CDR3 DNA, CDR3 protein. A D gene is named only where the DNA matches it firmly. Only part of the rows carry a size: once, few, many, or a class if the clone is expanded.

>.|TRBJ1-1|TRBD1|TRBV19
TGTGCCAGTACTGACAGGGGGGGCACTGAAGCTTTCTTT
CASTDRGGTEAFF
>once|TRBJ2-1|TRBD1|TRBV7-9
TGTGCCAGCAGCTTACTTTTTGGGCAGGGGGCGAATGAGCAGTTCTTC
CASSLLFGQGANEQFF
>.|TRBJ2-3|.|TRBV3-1/TRBV3-2
TGTGCCAGCAGCCTTCTGTATACGCAGTATTTT
CASSLLYTQYF
>.|TRBJ2-1|TRBD2|TRBV9
TGTGCCAGCAGCCCTACCCGACTAGCGGGCAATGAGCAGTTCTTC
CASSPTRLAGNEQFF
>.|TRBJ1-1|.|TRBV5-8
TGTGCCAGCAGCTTGGTTGGTCAGAAGAACACTGAAGCTTTCTTT
CASSLVGQKNTEAFF
>.|TRBJ2-1|.|TRBV5-5
TGTGCCAGCAGCTCCCAGTTCAATGAGCAGTTCTTC
CASSSQFNEQFF
>.|TRBJ1-5|.|TRBV11-2
TGTGCCAGCAGCTCCCAGGGGTACAGCAATCAGCCCCAGCATTTT
CASSSQGYSNQPQHF
>.|TRBJ1-5|.|TRBV7-9
TGTGCCAGCAGCTTAGAAGCAGGGAATCAGCCCCAGCATTTT
CASSLEAGNQPQHF
>.|TRBJ2-2|TRBD2|TRBV5-1
TGCGCCAGCACTTGGACTAGCGGGAGCCCTAACACCGGGGAGCTGTTTTTT
CASTWTSGSPNTGELFF
>.|TRBJ2-1|TRBD2|TRBV20-1
TGCAGTGCTAGTGGGGGACTAGCGGGAGTGGATGAGCAGTTCTTC
CSASGGLAGVDEQFF
>once|TRBJ1-1|.|TRBV5-5
TGTGCCAGCAGCTACTTTCAGGGGAACACTGAAGCTTTCTTT
CASSYFQGNTEAFF
>few|TRBJ2-1|TRBD2|TRBV4-2
TGTGCCAGCAGCCAAGATCCGGCGGGAGACGAGGGTGAGCAGTTCTTC
CASSQDPAGDEGEQFF
>.|TRBJ1-1|.|TRBV5-6
TGTGCCAGCAGCTTTCACCGTGCCGGTGAAGCTTTCTTT
CASSFHRAGEAFF
>.|TRBJ2-5|.|TRBV11-2
TGTGCCAGCAGCTTTAGAGGCGGCCAAGAGACCCAGTACTTC
CASSFRGGQETQYF
>.|TRBJ2-1|.|TRBV28
TGTGCCAGCAGTGAGGGTACCCTAGTGGCCCACAATGAGCAGTTCTTC
CASSEGTLVAHNEQFF
>.|TRBJ1-5|TRBD1|TRBV19
TGTGCCAGTAGTAGCCGGGACAGGGATCAGCCCCAGCATTTT
CASSSRDRDQPQHF
>.|TRBJ2-3|.|TRBV21-1
TGTGCCAGCACTAGAAGACCGGGACTAGTGCATGTTCTCGTCACAGATACGCAGTATTTT
CASTRRPGLVHVLVTDTQYF
>once|TRBJ1-5|TRBD1|TRBV24-1
TGTGCCACCGCCGAGGGACAGTCCAGAGGAAAGCCCCAGCATTTT
CATAEGQSRGKPQHF
>.|TRBJ2-3|TRBD1|TRBV6-1
TGTGCCAGCAGTGAATACAGGGGGACGGATACGCAGTATTTT
CASSEYRGTDTQYF
>.|TRBJ2-7|TRBD2|TRBV19
TGTGCCAGTAGTATGTATCAGACGGGAGGGCCGCGTGAGCAGTACTTC
CASSMYQTGGPREQYF
>.|TRBJ1-2|TRBD1|TRBV2
TGTGCCAGCAGTGGACAGGGGGCTGGGTATGGCTACACCTTC
CASSGQGAGYGYTF
>.|TRBJ2-1|TRBD2|TRBV7-9
TGTGCCAGCGCCCTCTGGACTAGCGGCGATGAGCAGTTCTTC
CASALWTSGDEQFF
>few|TRBJ2-7|.|TRBV3-1/TRBV3-2
TGTGCCAGCAGCCAGAGCAGGGGCGAGCAGTACTTC
CASSQSRGEQYF
>.|TRBJ2-1|.|TRBV9
TGTGCCAGCAGCGTAGGGAGTGTTCTTTCGGCTAGTAAGTTCTTC
CASSVGSVLSASKFF
>few|TRBJ2-1|TRBD2|TRBV4-1
TGCGCCAGCAGCCAAACGGGACTATACAATGAGCAGTTCTTC
CASSQTGLYNEQFF
>.|TRBJ1-6|TRBD1|TRBV18
TGTGCCAGTCGCGAAACAGGGGATAATTCACCCCTCCACTTT
CASRETGDNSPLHF
>.|TRBJ1-5|TRBD1|TRBV7-2
TGTGCCAGCAGCGCGGGACAGAATAGCAATCAGCCCCAGCATTTT
CASSAGQNSNQPQHF
>.|TRBJ2-2|TRBD2|TRBV19
TGTGCCAGTAGTATCCTAGCGGGAGGGCCACCCGGGGAGCTGTTTTTT
CASSILAGGPPGELFF